This T cell receptor beta chain was recorded in a study of shared clonotypes between healthy human individuals (TCRdb year 2020). For the study in its entirety: The cohort comprised two women and three men aged 18 to 49 years. For each donor, CD4 naive and CD4 memory were each given three plates, CD8 naive was given two plates, and CD8 memory was given one plate. Blood TCR repertoires of 5 or 6 healthy adults were deeply sequenced to estimate repertoire size and the extent of clonotype sharing between individuals. To increase sequencing depth and limit assay-specific biases, TCR repertoire library preparation and sequencing were carried out by different laboratories using diverse techniques. Leukapheresis yielded between about 0.85 and 10 billion PBMCs per donor. Results the study describes overall, beyond this receptor: Estimated clonotype richness was generally larger for naive than for memory subsets. Pairwise subsampling led to the expectation that sequencing depth would affect the degree of clonotype sharing among donors. Because the study included a small number of donors, the genetic and exposure-history diversity represented was limited. When a handful of donors were compared, the shared fraction of clonotypes was about 5.4% for naive CD4, roughly 3.3% for naive CD8, about 2.5% for memory CD4, and 0.4% for memory CD8. Even with the large sequencing depth, rarefaction of the sorted-subset datasets indicated that sequencing was incomplete. Clonotypes shared by all four sorted-subset donors showed higher generation probabilities than non-shared clonotypes. Sampling was restricted to blood, and TCR repertoires in tissue are likely to differ from TCR repertoires in blood.

CDR1 and CDR2 (MNHEY, SMNVEV) derive from the germline V gene (reference sequence). The CDR3 runs 15 amino acids, cysteine and phenylalanine included. The entry retains the CDR3 DNA only, 45 bases that are in frame from base 1. Germline trimming amounts to 5 bases on V and 3 bases on J, with 9 as the count of junction bases outside the gene matches. The donors were healthy, HIV-negative adults who had no recently reported acute infections or vaccinations. Every donor was a Caucasian adult residing in Nashville, Tennessee, USA. CD4+ T cells were enriched through magnetic negative selection, after which naive cells were positively selected on CD45RA and the remaining negative fraction served as the memory subset. Blood was obtained by leukapheresis, after which PBMCs were separated by Ficoll-Histopaque density gradient centrifugation and cryopreserved in liquid nitrogen vapor phase. Purity and quantity of every magnetically sorted T cell population were checked by analytical flow cytometry. Each sorted fraction had its genomic DNA isolated and then quantified by UV absorbance on a Nanodrop 2000c.

Worth noting for this clone: Its antigen is still unknown. Base qualities were left out, and no much larger clone turns up one base away.

TCR CDR3 regions were amplified from genomic DNA by multiplex PCR using the deep immunoSEQ assay. Extracted genomic DNA from each cell subset was spread evenly across all wells of several immunoSEQ 96-well plates, with each plate serving as a replicate. Each replicate PCR for sorted subsets received around 0.2 ug genomic DNA, equal to some 32,000 T cell genomes. The purified libraries were quantified using a Qubit 3.0 fluorometer, sized with a Bioanalyzer 2100, and then quantified again using the KAPA Library Quantification kit. A separate single-read 150-cycle Illumina NextSeq 550 flow cell was used to sequence each immunoSEQ 96-well plate. Processing in the source paper ran as follows. Because the immunoSEQ output included only junctional sequences and no quality scores, the filtering could not be the same as the filtering used for full-length reads. To assign V/J genes and CDR3, sequences were annotated using PyIR, a Python wrapper for IgBLAST v1.9, with IMGT germline references. Reads were filtered out if the reads had weak V/J assignments (E-value above 1e-6), no CDR3, stop codons, out-of-frame junctions, or ambiguous translated residues. V3J clonotypes were defined as sequences sharing an identical inferred V gene, J gene, and CDR3 amino acid sequence. Percentage overlap between repertoires was computed as shared unique clonotypes divided by the size of the smaller repertoire. RTK rarefaction, the Chao1 estimator, and Recon v2.1 estimates of unobserved clonotypes were used to assess repertoire richness. For all TCRbeta clonotypes obtained by the gDNA method from a handful of donors, generation probabilities were computed with OLGA. In TCRdb, the immuneACCESS table is reduced to in-frame sequences with V and J assigned. These tables do not hold every clone; where another copy was compared, an unresolved V gene accounts for under half, and the others remain unexplained. V, J and clone size reflect that table, while D and trimming were determined from the DNA. In all, the sample holds about 2.4 million clones, and more than 90% of those were seen once. The ten largest clones add up to 0.14% of the sample.

The chain was built from TRBV27 and TRBJ2-7; 8 central nucleotides agree with TRBD1. The sequencing sample was made of naive CD4+ T cells sorted from blood. This specimen's cell subset or site label, per the study, means: CD45RA+ positively selected. This receptor was taken from a man aged 18 to 30 in good health. The CDR3 sequence is CASSPMTGANYEQYF. The DNA is TGTGCCAGCAGTCCTATGACAGGGGCCAACTACGAGCAGTACTTC.